A single T cell receptor (beta chain) is shown here with its context. Its cognate antigen is unknown. Naive CD8 cells lacked CD45RO and underwent positive selection for CCR7, leaving out terminally differentiated effector memory CD45RA+ cells. The CDR3 has 16 amino acids. V gave up 1 base and J gave up 4 bases, with 14 bases separating them. Germline V lookup: CDR1 SGHAT, CDR2 FQNNGV. These data are taken from a study of shared clonotypes between healthy human individuals. Assay: immunoSEQ multiplex PCR; the TCRdb copy retains only in-frame clones and omits some. This table has roughly 2.1 million clones, about 92% appearing once. Findings and limits, study-wide: The sole specimen, blood, was sampled, and tissue repertoires likely differ.

The receptor comes from a man aged 18 to 29 in good health. Some clones in this sample may be carry-over from other donors' samples. Sequencing used naive CD8+ T cells from PBMCs. The chain employs TRBV11-2 and TRBJ1-3; D uncertain. In nucleotides, the CDR3 is TGTGCCAGCAGCTTAGTCTTGGGGAGCGGAGGAAACACCATATATTTT. It translates to CASSLVLGSGGNTIYF.